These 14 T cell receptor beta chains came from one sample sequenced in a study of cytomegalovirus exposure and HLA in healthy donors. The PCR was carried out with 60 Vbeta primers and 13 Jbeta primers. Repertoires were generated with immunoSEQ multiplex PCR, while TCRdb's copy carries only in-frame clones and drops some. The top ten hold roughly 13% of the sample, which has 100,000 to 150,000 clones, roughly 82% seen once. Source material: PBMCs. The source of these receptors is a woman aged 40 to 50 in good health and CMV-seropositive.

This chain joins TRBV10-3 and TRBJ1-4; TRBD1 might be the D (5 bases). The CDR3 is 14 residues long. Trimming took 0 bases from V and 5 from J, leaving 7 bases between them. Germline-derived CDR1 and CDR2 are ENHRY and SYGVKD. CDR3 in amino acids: CAISESGGNEKLFF. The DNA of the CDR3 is TGTGCCATCAGTGAGTCGGGGGGGAATGAAAAACTGTTTTTT.

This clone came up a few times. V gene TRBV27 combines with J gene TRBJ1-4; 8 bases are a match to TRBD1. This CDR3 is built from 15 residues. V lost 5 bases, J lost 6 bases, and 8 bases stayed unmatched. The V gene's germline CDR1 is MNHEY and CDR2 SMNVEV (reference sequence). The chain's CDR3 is CASSGPGQEYEKLFF. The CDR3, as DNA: TGTGCCAGCAGTGGGCCGGGACAGGAGTATGAAAAACTGTTTTTT.

CDR3 residues: CASSPGDRVHTGELFF. Written as DNA, the CDR3 is TGTGCCAGCAGCCCCGGGGACAGGGTCCACACCGGGGAGCTGTTTTTT. This chain uses TRBV11-2 with TRBJ2-2, with 9 bases matching TRBD1. J was trimmed by 3 bases and V by 5 bases; bases with no gene match: 7. This CDR3 is built from 16 residues. Germline assignment: CDR1 SGHAT and CDR2 FQNNGV.

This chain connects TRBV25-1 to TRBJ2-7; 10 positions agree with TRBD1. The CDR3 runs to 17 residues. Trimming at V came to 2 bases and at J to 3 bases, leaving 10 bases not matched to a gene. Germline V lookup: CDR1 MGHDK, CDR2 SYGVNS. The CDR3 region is CASSEPGGTGALYEQYF. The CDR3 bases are TGTGCCAGCAGTGAACCAGGGGGGACAGGGGCGCTCTACGAGCAGTACTTC.

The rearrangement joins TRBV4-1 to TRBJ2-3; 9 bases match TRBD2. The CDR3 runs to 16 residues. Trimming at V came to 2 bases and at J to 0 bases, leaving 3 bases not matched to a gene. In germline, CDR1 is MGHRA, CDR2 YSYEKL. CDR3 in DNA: TGCGCCAGCAGCCAAAGGGCGGGAGGGAGCACAGATACGCAGTATTTT. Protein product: CASSQRAGGSTDTQYF.

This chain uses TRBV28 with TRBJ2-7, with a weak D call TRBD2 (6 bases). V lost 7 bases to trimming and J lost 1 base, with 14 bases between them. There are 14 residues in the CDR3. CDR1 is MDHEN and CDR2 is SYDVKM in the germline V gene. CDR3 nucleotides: TGTGCCAGCACCTTGGGACTGGGTTCCTACGAGCAGTACTTC. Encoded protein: CASTLGLGSYEQYF.

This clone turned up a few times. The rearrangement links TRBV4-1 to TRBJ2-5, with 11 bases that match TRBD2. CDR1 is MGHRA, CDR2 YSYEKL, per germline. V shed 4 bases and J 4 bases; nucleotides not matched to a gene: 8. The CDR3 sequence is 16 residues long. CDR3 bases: TGCGCCAGCAGCCGATTAGCGGGAGGGGGAGGAGAGACCCAGTACTTC. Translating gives CASSRLAGGGGETQYF.

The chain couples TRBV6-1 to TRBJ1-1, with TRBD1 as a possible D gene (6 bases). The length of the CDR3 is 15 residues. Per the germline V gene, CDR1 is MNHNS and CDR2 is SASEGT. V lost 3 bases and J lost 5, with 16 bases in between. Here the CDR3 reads CASSEGAGWRTEAFF. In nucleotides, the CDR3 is TGTGCCAGCAGTGAGGGGGCTGGGTGGAGGACTGAAGCTTTCTTT.

The CDR3 DNA reads as TGTGCCAGCAGTTTATTGGGGCCCTACGCCTACGAGCAGTACTTC. It translates to CASSLLGPYAYEQYF. The chain carries TRBV28 and TRBJ2-7; D might be TRBD1 (5 bases). V lost 1 base, J lost 2 bases, and 12 bases lay in between. The CDR3 has 15 residues. Looked up from germline, CDR1 is MDHEN and CDR2 is SYDVKM.

The CDR3 nucleotides read TGTGCCAGCAGCCTGGGACAGGGGAGCGCGAACACCGGGGAGCTGTTTTTT. Translating gives CASSLGQGSANTGELFF. This chain connects TRBV27 to TRBJ2-2, with TRBD1 matching over 10 bases. CDR3 length equals 17 residues. After removal of 6 bases from V and 0 bases from J, the junction contained 7 bases not matched to a gene. Germline CDR1 MNHEY, CDR2 SMNVEV (reference sequence).

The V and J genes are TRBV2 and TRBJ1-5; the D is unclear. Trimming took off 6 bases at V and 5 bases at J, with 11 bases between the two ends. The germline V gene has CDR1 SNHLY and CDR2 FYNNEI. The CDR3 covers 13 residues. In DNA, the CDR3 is TGTGCCAGCAGGACTCAGCAAGATCAGCCCCAGCATTTT. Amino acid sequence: CASRTQQDQPQHF.

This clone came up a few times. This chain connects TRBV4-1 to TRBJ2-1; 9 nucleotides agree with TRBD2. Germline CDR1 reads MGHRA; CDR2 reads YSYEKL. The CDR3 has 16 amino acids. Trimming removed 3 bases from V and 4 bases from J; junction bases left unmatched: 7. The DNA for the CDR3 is TGCGCCAGCAGCCAGGGTCTTAGCGGGAGTTACAATGAGCAGTTCTTC. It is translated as CASSQGLSGSYNEQFF.

The CDR3 region is CASSFSGEKTQYF. The CDR3 DNA is TGTGCCAGCAGCTTCAGCGGGGAAAAGACCCAGTACTTC. The rearrangement links TRBV7-3 to TRBJ2-5; 7 bases map to TRBD2. Trimming took 3 bases from V and 6 from J; bases not matched to a gene: 4. The CDR3 contains 13 residues. CDR1 SGHTA and CDR2 FQGTGA come from the germline V gene.

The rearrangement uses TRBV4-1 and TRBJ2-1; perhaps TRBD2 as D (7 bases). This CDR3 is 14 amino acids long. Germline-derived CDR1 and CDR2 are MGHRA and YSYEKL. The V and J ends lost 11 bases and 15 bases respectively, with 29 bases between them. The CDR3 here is CASSEGGETTKAFF. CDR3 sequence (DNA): TGCGCCTCGTCAGAAGGGGGGGAGACAACCAAAGCGTTCTTC.